This entry features one T cell receptor (beta chain) sequence. Germline V gives CDR1 SGHNT, CDR2 YENEEA. There are 13 residues in the CDR3. Trimming took 1 base from V and 9 from J, leaving 12 bases between them. The data derive from a study of immune evolution from preneoplasia to lung adenocarcinoma. Patients had resection in Japan or China between about 2014 and 2018. This table comes from immunoSEQ multiplex PCR, and its TCRdb copy is limited to in-frame clones, with some not included. The table lists thousands of clones, 70% to 90% of them singletons, with about 7.5% in the top ten. The sample comprised FFPE adjacent normal lung tissue. This TCR came from a person between 55 and 80 years old with lung adenocarcinoma. The chain employs TRBV11-3 and TRBJ2-5; D possibly corresponds to TRBD1 (6 bases). The CDR3 loop is CASSLGTEEPQYF. Here the CDR3 DNA reads TGTGCCAGCAGCTTAGGGACAGAGGAACCCCAGTACTTC.